This T cell receptor (beta chain) was obtained from a study of T cells in tumors after PD-1 blockade. Study at large: Some patients also took daily vismodegib 150 mg during anti-PD-1 treatment. Study-wide results and caveats: Peripheral recruitment is suggested, as some novel exhausted tumor clones were in pre-treatment blood.

Data came from immunoSEQ multiplex PCR; TCRdb stores just in-frame clones and leaves some out. The table lists roughly 59,000 clones, roughly 78% of them singletons. The length of the CDR3 is 12 residues. V was cut by 6 bases and J by 1 base, with 6 bases left in between. The germline CDR1 and CDR2 sequences are ENHRY and SYGVKD. This clone appeared a single time. The antigen is undetermined. This receptor was identified in a human donor with basal cell carcinoma. The chain uses TRBV10-3 and TRBJ1-1, with D unresolved. The sequencing used PBMCs, collected before anti-PD-1 treatment. CDR3 in DNA: TGTGCCATCAGGGGTACGAACACTGAAGCTTTCTTT. Protein sequence: CAIRGTNTEAFF.